This T cell receptor beta chain was recovered during a study of T cell responses to AZD1222 COVID-19 vaccine. Study in general: Second-dose groups at about 4 or about 12 weeks were pooled.

The assay was immunoSEQ multiplex PCR, and TCRdb's table has in-frame clones only and misses some. The sample has around 110,000 clones; about 90% are singletons. Regarding this clone: The antigen remains undetermined.

Overall study results and limits: As reported, nearly half of all spike-specific TCRs target variant regions that are unmutated. Spike-specific TCR breadth and depth both grew after two AZD1222 doses. No day 14 peak samples; only post-peak repertoires were characterized.

The sequenced sample was peripheral blood, obtained on day 0 of AZD1222 vaccination. This clonotype was sampled from an adult in good health.

The CDR3 region is CASSLTGAGNTIYF. DNA of the CDR3: TGTGCCAGCAGCCTGACAGGGGCTGGAAACACCATATATTTT. The chain employs TRBV5-5 and TRBJ1-3, with 8 bases aligning to TRBD1. V gave up 4 bases and J gave up 2 bases; unmatched junction bases: 2. The CDR3 consists of 14 residues. From germline, CDR1 is SGHKS and CDR2 YYEKEE (reference sequence).